Presented here are 6 T cell receptor beta chains from one specimen sequenced in a study of T-cell memory formation after mild COVID-19. TCRdb re-analysed the 5' RACE reads in MiXCR, keeping a single row per CDR3 protein. The sample has around 140,000 distinct CDR3 sequences, approximately 21% seen once. The sample comprised PBMCs or a T cell subset sorted from them (not recorded which). The receptors shown here come from an adult woman who had mild COVID-19 (a few samples of this study predate the infection). Cell type and time point are not known.

This clonotype has just a few counts. This chain uses TRBV12-3 or TRBV12-4 with TRBJ1-4; a possible D gene is TRBD1 (5 bases). The CDR3 length is 15 residues. Trimming pared 3 bases from V and 12 bases from J, leaving 20 bases between. CDR3 coding DNA: TGTGCCAGCAGTTTTATTTCGGCCGGGCAGGGAGAACTGTTTTTT. This codes for CASSFISAGQGELFF.

This chain joins TRBV5-4 and TRBJ2-3; TRBD2 might be the D (6 bases). This CDR3 has 14 residues. V dropped 4 bases and J dropped 4 bases, with 13 bases sitting between them. CDR1 SGHNT and CDR2 YYREEE come from the germline V gene (reference sequence). CDR3 region: CASSTRLGSDTQYF. The CDR3 nucleotides read TGTGCCAGCAGCACCCGACTAGGTTCAGATACGCAGTATTTT.

This clonotype was recorded a few times. This rearrangement joins TRBV10-3 to TRBJ2-5, with unresolved D. This CDR3 has 11 amino acids. From germline, CDR1 is ENHRY and CDR2 SYGVKD. Trimming pared 4 bases from V and 4 bases from J, leaving 4 bases between. The CDR3 spells CAISVGETQYF. CDR3 sequence (DNA): TGTGCCATCAGTGTCGGAGAGACCCAGTACTTC.

CDR3 sequence: CASSTINQPQHF. CDR3 nucleotides: TGTGCCAGCTCAACCATTAATCAGCCCCAGCATTTT. V usage is TRBV18 and J usage is TRBJ1-5, with D uncertain. Germline loops: CDR1 KGHSH, CDR2 LQKENI. This CDR3 is 12 amino acids long. V gave up 5 bases and J gave up 4 bases, with 6 bases separating them.

This clonotype was seen only a few times. The V call is TRBV9, the J call TRBJ2-4; 10 bases align to TRBD1. Germline V gives CDR1 SGDLS, CDR2 YYNGEE. This CDR3 has 16 amino acids. Germline trimming cut 3 bases from V and 6 bases from J; bases unmatched to any gene: 9. The CDR3 spells CASSATPGQGINIQYF. DNA of the CDR3: TGTGCCAGCAGCGCGACCCCGGGACAGGGGATAAACATTCAGTACTTC.

This clonotype was counted between two and nine times. The chain has TRBV5-1 and TRBJ2-7, with D perhaps matching TRBD1 (6 bases). Trimming took 2 bases from V and 3 from J, leaving 9 bases between them. Germline V gene lookup returns CDR1 SGHRS and CDR2 YFSETQ. The CDR3 totals 13 residues. As DNA, the CDR3 is TGCGCCAGCAGCTTCGGGGACAACTACGAGCAGTACTTC. The encoded protein is CASSFGDNYEQYF.